This T cell receptor (beta chain) was recovered during a study of shared clonotypes between healthy human individuals. The germline gives CDR1 MNHNS, CDR2 SASEGT. V was shortened by 8 bases and J by 7 bases, with 12 bases between the two germline ends. There are 11 residues in the CDR3. Findings and limits, study-wide: Estimated clonotype richness was generally higher in naive than memory subsets. Sample collection involved blood only; tissue repertoires are likely different. Non-shared clonotypes had lower generation probabilities than those shared by all four donors.

Donors comprised healthy HIV-negative adults lacking recent acute infections or vaccinations. This clone was recorded only once. Its matching antigen is unknown. The method was immunoSEQ multiplex PCR; TCRdb's version includes in-frame clones alone and lacks a portion of them. The profile covers nearly 1 million clones, with less than 85% appearing a single time and 1.5% taken by the ten largest. This receptor was obtained from a young man in good health. This chain links TRBV6-1 with TRBJ2-7, with D hard to call. Source material: memory CD4+ T cells sorted from blood. Subset in this sample: CD45RA-negative fraction. In DNA form, the CDR3 reads TGTGCCAGCCATGAACCCTGGGAGCAGTACTTC. Translated, it gives CASHEPWEQYF.